A selection of T cell receptor beta chains follows, all from one sample in a study of blood T cell repertoires in COVID-19. Clones were sequenced by immunoSEQ multiplex PCR, and TCRdb holds only the in-frame ones, with some missing. The sample lists over 60,000 clones; 70% to 90% were seen once. Sequencing was performed on peripheral blood. The receptors were sampled from a woman over 75 with active COVID-19. Both conserved end residues are trimmed from each CDR3.

V gene	J gene	CDR3 protein
TRBV19	TRBJ1-1	ASSSRDRDSEAF
TRBV9	TRBJ2-1	ASSGTGFSYNEQF
TRBV6-2/TRBV6-3	TRBJ1-1	ASSYSSSGIGEAF
TRBV11-2	TRBJ2-1	ASSLDIAPRSPF
TRBV4-1	TRBJ2-7	ASSPGRGQLYEQY
TRBV5-5	TRBJ1-6	ASSGREGSNSPLH
TRBV7-3	TRBJ2-3	ASSLSGSTDTQY
TRBV14	TRBJ2-3	ASSATSSGAQY
TRBV5-1	TRBJ2-2	ASSLGGGDTGELF
TRBV7-3	TRBJ2-3	ASSFWSSGRPDTQY
TRBV9	TRBJ2-3	ASSVRASSTDTQY
TRBV29-1	TRBJ1-6	SVGGDANSPLH
TRBV6-5	TRBJ2-3	ASSRQGAHVDTQY
TRBV28	TRBJ2-5	ASGRQGRETQY
TRBV28	TRBJ2-7	ASGATSYEQY
TRBV5-5	TRBJ2-1	ASSRWGVYNEQF
TRBV6-4	TRBJ1-6	ASSGSRLNRGPSSYNSPLH
TRBV10-1	TRBJ2-7	ASDGVRGWKDEQY
TRBV30	TRBJ2-1	AWRRRTGSYNEQF
TRBV7-2	TRBJ2-7	ASSVWTGVEQY
TRBV7-2	TRBJ2-3	ASSLGTGSGVRPQY
TRBV11-3	TRBJ2-2	ASSRDRDRAYGELF
TRBV18	TRBJ2-5	ASSPQASGLIETQY
TRBV7-2	TRBJ2-1	ASSLAPEAGGYNEQF
TRBV5-6	TRBJ2-5	ASTPWEGGRKETQY
TRBV9	TRBJ2-1	ASSANPHSGVSYNEQF
TRBV18	TRBJ2-2	ASSPPLGASGSTGELF
TRBV19	TRBJ2-7	ASSDAIRDRGQDEQY
TRBV6-2/TRBV6-3	TRBJ2-3	ASSYRPGFSTDTQY
TRBV11-2	TRBJ2-7	ASSLLPGTAAYEQY
TRBV2	TRBJ1-2	ASSVGRSYGYT
TRBV2	TRBJ1-5	ASSRDREYQPQH
TRBV19	TRBJ2-1	ASSERWATSGGKFNEQF
TRBV18	TRBJ2-1	ASSPPGLAGSENEQF
TRBV24-1	TRBJ1-6	APLQGAYRYNSPLH
TRBV5-1	TRBJ2-7	ASSSGYEQY
TRBV19	TRBJ2-1	ASSIGVGRDSYNEQF
TRBV6-5	TRBJ2-4	ASRGQGLGIQY
TRBV7-8	TRBJ2-7	ASSRHDRLDYEQY
TRBV19	TRBJ1-1	ASSDRQGTEAF
TRBV4-1	TRBJ1-1	ASSPSGTGWGKSTEAF
TRBV11-2	TRBJ1-1	ASSPRAGQGARTEAF
TRBV28	TRBJ1-5	ASSLEQGASQPQH
TRBV10-3	TRBJ2-7	AISDQSRSSEQY
TRBV2	TRBJ2-1	ASSEGTSGDNEQF
TRBV19	TRBJ1-5	ASSKINPQGPPVQPQH
TRBV19	TRBJ2-5	ASSAVEETQY
TRBV28	TRBJ2-2	ASTPDEGRENTGELF
TRBV18	TRBJ2-5	ASSPSRTGQETQY
TRBV3-1/TRBV3-2	TRBJ2-7	ASSQVPGEQY
TRBV19	TRBJ1-2	ASSIHRDYGYT
TRBV3-1/TRBV3-2	TRBJ2-3	ASSQGLAGGDTQY
TRBV15	TRBJ2-1	ATSRDSPRGLLHNEQF
TRBV30	TRBJ2-7	AWSRIAGDEQY
TRBV21-1	TRBJ1-1	ASSPHLGQGEKTEAF